This T cell receptor (beta chain) was recorded in a study of OX40 agonist ivuxolimab in advanced cancers. For the study at large: Patients treated during dose escalation were battling hepatocellular carcinoma, melanoma, renal cell or head and neck cancer. Mean age approximately 61 years, range about 23 to 79; about 85% male. General study points: Low normalized T-cell clonal expansion was also seen in some nonresponders. Doses of 0.1 to 3.0 mg/kg were accompanied by clonal expansion of CD4+ and CD8+ blood T cells by week 6.

The table came from immunoSEQ multiplex PCR; TCRdb's copy has only in-frame clones and leaves some out. The sample has 95,000 to 100,000 clones, roughly 80% seen once; the top ten hold roughly 1.6%. The CDR3 loop spans 11 amino acids. V gave up 4 bases and J gave up 9 bases, with 10 bases separating them. CDR1 is WSHSY and CDR2 is SAAADI in the germline V gene. Turning to this clone: The antigen remains unidentified.

The J gene is TRBJ2-7, the V gene TRBV10-2, with a tentative D call TRBD2 (6 bases). This sequence was found in an adult with an advanced solid tumor such as melanoma, head and neck, liver or kidney cancer. This specimen consisted of CD4+ or CD8+ T cells sorted from blood, obtained in a trial of the OX40 agonist ivuxolimab. This chain's CDR3 is CASSGRDAQYF. CDR3 sequence (DNA): TGCGCCAGCAGTGGGCGGGATGCGCAGTACTTC.